The 11 T cell receptor beta chains presented below share a single source sample, sequenced in a study of blood T cell repertoires in COVID-19. Repertoires were generated with immunoSEQ multiplex PCR, while TCRdb's copy carries only in-frame clones and drops some. The sample contains 150,000 to 200,000 clones, around 83% of which appear only once. Sequencing used peripheral blood. The source is a man in his 70s who had recovered from COVID-19.

The rearrangement uses TRBV6-5 and TRBJ1-4; TRBD1 aligns across 8 bases. J lost 7 bases, V lost 7 bases, and 8 bases had no gene match. Germline values: CDR1 MNHEY, CDR2 SVGAGI. This CDR3 contains 14 residues. In nucleotides, the CDR3 is TGTGCCAGCACCACATCAGGGGGCGGTGAAAAACTGTTTTTT. Translated: CASTTSGGGEKLFF.

In this sample, this clone turned up once. V is TRBV6-6 and J is TRBJ2-1, with D unclear. Germline V gene data show CDR1 as MNHNY and CDR2 as SVGAGI (reference sequence). Trimming took off 2 bases at V and 7 bases at J, with 3 bases between the two ends. The CDR3 consists of 11 residues. CDR3: CASSYRNEQFF. For the CDR3, the DNA is TGTGCCAGCAGTTACCGGAATGAGCAGTTCTTC.

The V gene is TRBV18, the J gene TRBJ1-1; 7 positions agree with TRBD1. This CDR3 is built from 13 residues. V shed 8 bases and J 4 bases; nucleotides not matched to a gene: 7. Germline loops: CDR1 KGHSH, CDR2 LQKENI. The CDR3 sequence: CASAEGQSTEAFF. CDR3 nucleotide sequence: TGTGCCAGCGCAGAGGGACAGAGCACTGAAGCTTTCTTT.

The chain links TRBV3-1 (or the pseudogene TRBV3-2) to TRBJ2-7; TRBD1 aligns across 7 bases. The germline gives CDR1 LGHDT, CDR2 YNNKEL (reference sequence). Trimming at V came to 4 bases and at J to 3 bases, leaving 15 bases not matched to a gene. The CDR3 contains 17 residues. The CDR3 DNA sequence: TGTGCCAGCAGCCCAGATAAAGGGGGCATCCGAGGCTACGAGCAGTACTTC. The encoded protein is CASSPDKGGIRGYEQYF.

This sequence joins TRBV14 and TRBJ2-1; 9 bases map to TRBD1. CDR1 SGHDN and CDR2 FVKESK come from the germline V gene. J gave up 4 bases and V 2 bases, and 6 bases lay outside the gene matches. CDR3 length equals 16 residues. CDR3 region: CASSQFRTGDYNEQFF. For the CDR3, the DNA is TGTGCCAGCAGCCAATTTAGGACAGGGGATTACAATGAGCAGTTCTTC. The full variable domain, completed using reference TRBV14 and TRBJ2-1, is EAGVTQFPSHSVIEKGQTVTLRCDPISGHDNLYWYRRVMGKEIKFLLHFVKESKQDESGMPNNRFLAERTGGTYSTLKVQPAELEDSGVYFCASSQFRTGDYNEQFFGPGTRLTVL.

This chain uses TRBV6-1 with TRBJ2-1; D uncertain. The CDR3 sequence is 12 residues long. Trimming took 1 base from V and 12 from J, leaving 10 bases between them. Per the germline V gene, CDR1 is MNHNS and CDR2 is SASEGT. Here the CDR3 DNA reads TGTGCCAGCAGTGAAGGCGGATTTGGGCAGTTCTTC. Translated, it gives CASSEGGFGQFF.

This clone has only a few counts. The chain recombines TRBV11-2 with TRBJ1-1; D possibly corresponds to TRBD1 (5 bases). The CDR3 is 13 amino acids. Germline CDR1 and CDR2: SGHAT and FQNNGV. The V end was cut by 4 bases, the J end by 1 base, with 7 bases between. The CDR3 region is CASSYDRNTEAFF. The CDR3 DNA is TGTGCCAGCAGCTACGACAGGAACACTGAAGCTTTCTTT.

The J gene is TRBJ1-1, the V gene TRBV7-8; tentative D call: TRBD1 (5 bases). Looked up from germline, CDR1 is SGHVS and CDR2 is FQNEAQ. The V and J ends lost 1 base and 2 bases respectively, with 11 bases between them. The CDR3 length is 15 residues. CDR3 sequence: CASSLGGDLNTEAFF. Here the CDR3 DNA reads TGTGCCAGCAGCTTAGGGGGGGACCTAAACACTGAAGCTTTCTTT.

This clone was observed a single time. The chain couples TRBV6-5 to TRBJ1-2; unclear D gene. The CDR3 has 15 residues. Per germline, CDR1 MNHEY and CDR2 SVGAGI. Trimming shortened V by 0 bases and J by 4 bases, and 12 bases separated the two germline ends. In DNA form, the CDR3 reads TGTGCCAGCAGTTACTCAATTGACACCCTCTATGGCTACACCTTC. Translation: CASSYSIDTLYGYTF.

The chain recombines TRBV5-4 with TRBJ1-4, with 8 bases lining up with TRBD1. The germline V gene has CDR1 SGHNT and CDR2 YYREEE (reference sequence). CDR3 length equals 15 residues. V lost 2 bases and J lost 5; bases outside the gene matches: 5. DNA for the CDR3: TGTGCCAGCAGCTTCTCAGGGGGCACCAATGAAAAACTGTTTTTT. Encoded protein: CASSFSGGTNEKLFF. Together with reference TRBV5-4 and TRBJ1-4, the CDR3 gives the full variable domain: ETGVTQSPTHLIKTRGQQVTLRCSSQSGHNTVSWYQQALGQGPQFIFQYYREEENGRGNFPPRFSGLQFPNYSSELNVNALELDDSALYLCASSFSGGTNEKLFFGSGTQLSVL.

The chain couples TRBV10-3 to TRBJ2-1; the D gene is possibly TRBD2 (5 bases). This CDR3 spans 15 amino acids. CDR1 ENHRY and CDR2 SYGVKD come from the germline V gene. V lost 3 bases and J lost 2, with 11 bases in between. CDR3 sequence: CAISEGLAPYNEQFF. The CDR3 bases are TGTGCCATCAGTGAAGGGCTAGCTCCCTACAATGAGCAGTTCTTC.